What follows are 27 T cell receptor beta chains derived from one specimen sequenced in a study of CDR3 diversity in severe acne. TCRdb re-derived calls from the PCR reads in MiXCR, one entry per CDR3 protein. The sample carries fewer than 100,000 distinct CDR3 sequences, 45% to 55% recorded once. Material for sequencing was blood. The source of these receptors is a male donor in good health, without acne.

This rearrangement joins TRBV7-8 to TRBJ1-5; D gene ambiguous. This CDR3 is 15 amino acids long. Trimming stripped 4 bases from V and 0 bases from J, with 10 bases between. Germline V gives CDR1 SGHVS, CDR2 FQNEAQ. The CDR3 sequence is CASSSLSYSNQPQHF. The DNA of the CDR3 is TGTGCCAGCAGCTCCCTATCCTATAGCAATCAGCCCCAGCATTTT.

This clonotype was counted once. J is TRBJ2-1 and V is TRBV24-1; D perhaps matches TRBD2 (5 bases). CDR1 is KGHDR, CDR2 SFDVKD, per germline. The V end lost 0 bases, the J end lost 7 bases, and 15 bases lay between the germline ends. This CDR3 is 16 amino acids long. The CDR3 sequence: CATSDLTGPRVNEQFF. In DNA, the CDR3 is TGTGCCACCAGTGATTTGACGGGCCCGAGGGTGAATGAGCAGTTCTTC.

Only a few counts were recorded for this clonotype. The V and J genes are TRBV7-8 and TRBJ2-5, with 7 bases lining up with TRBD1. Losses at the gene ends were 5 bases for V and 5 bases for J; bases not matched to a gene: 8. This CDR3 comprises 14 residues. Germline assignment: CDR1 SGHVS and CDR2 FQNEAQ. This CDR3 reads CASSPETGWETQYF. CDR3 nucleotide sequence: TGTGCCAGCAGCCCAGAGACAGGGTGGGAGACCCAGTACTTC.

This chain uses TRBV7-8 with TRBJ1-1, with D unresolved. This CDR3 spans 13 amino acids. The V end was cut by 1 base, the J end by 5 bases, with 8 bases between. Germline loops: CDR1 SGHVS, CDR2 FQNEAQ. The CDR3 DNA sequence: TGTGCCAGCAGCTTAGGTTGGAGGACTGAAGCTTTCTTT. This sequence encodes CASSLGWRTEAFF.

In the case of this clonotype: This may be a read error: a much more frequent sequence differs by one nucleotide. CDR3 nucleotides: TGTGCCGGCAGTTTCAGTTTGAACACTGAAGCTTTCTTT. Its translation: CAGSFSLNTEAFF. V and J are TRBV25-1 and TRBJ1-1; D uncertain. CDR1 and CDR2 (germline): MGHDK, SYGVNS. The CDR3 consists of 13 residues.

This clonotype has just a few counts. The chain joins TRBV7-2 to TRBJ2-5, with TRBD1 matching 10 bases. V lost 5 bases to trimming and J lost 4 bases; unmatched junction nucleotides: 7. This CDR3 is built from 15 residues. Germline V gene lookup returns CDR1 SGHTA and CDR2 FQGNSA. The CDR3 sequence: CASSGRDRGRETQYF. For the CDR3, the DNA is TGTGCCAGCAGCGGCCGGGACAGGGGACGAGAGACCCAGTACTTC.

In DNA, the CDR3 is TGTGCCAGCAGCCAGGCCGGGACAGGAGCCGACTACGAGCAGTACTTC. It yields the protein CASSQAGTGADYEQYF. The chain carries TRBV3-1 and TRBJ2-7; 8 nucleotides line up with TRBD1. The junction had 10 bases not matched to a gene; V was cut back by 3 bases and J by 3 bases. The length of the CDR3 is 16 residues. CDR1 is LGHDT and CDR2 is YNNKEL in the germline V gene (reference sequence).

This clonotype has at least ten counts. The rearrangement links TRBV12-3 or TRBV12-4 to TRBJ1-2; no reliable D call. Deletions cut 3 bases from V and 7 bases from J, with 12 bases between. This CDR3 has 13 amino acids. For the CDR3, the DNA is TGTGCCAGCAGTTTCGGGCAGACGGGTGGCTACACCTTC. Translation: CASSFGQTGGYTF.

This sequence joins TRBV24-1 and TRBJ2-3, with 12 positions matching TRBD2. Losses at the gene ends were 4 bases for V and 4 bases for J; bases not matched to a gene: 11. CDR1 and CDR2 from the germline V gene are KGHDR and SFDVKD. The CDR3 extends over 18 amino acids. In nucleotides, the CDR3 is TGTGCCACCAGTGACTCGACTAGCGGGAGTAGGGCGGCAGATACGCAGTATTTT. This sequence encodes CATSDSTSGSRAADTQYF.

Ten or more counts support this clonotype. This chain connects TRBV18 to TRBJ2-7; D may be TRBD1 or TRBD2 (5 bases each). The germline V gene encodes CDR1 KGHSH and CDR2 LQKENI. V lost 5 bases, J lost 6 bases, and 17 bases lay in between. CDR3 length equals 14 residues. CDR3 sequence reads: CASSRTGTHGEQYF. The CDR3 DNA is TGTGCCAGCTCAAGAACCGGGACGCATGGCGAGCAGTACTTC. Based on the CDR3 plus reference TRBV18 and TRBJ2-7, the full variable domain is NAGVMQNPRHLVRRRGQEARLRCSPMKGHSHVYWYRQLPEEGLKFMVYLQKENIIDESGMPKERFSAEFPKEGPSILRIQQVVRGDSAAYFCASSRTGTHGEQYFGPGTRLTVT.

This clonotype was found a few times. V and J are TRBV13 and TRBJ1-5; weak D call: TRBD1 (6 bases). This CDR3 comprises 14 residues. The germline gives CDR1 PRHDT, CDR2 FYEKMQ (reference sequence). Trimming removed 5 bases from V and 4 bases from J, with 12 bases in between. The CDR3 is CASSVEGTNQPQHF. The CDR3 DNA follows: TGTGCCAGCAGCGTGGAGGGGACAAATCAGCCCCAGCATTTT.

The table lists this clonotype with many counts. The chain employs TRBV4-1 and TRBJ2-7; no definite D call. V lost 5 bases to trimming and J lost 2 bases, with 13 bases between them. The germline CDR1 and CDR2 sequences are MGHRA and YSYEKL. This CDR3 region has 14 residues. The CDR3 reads CASSSSNGAYEQYF. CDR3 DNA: TGCGCCAGCAGCTCCTCAAACGGTGCCTACGAGCAGTACTTC.

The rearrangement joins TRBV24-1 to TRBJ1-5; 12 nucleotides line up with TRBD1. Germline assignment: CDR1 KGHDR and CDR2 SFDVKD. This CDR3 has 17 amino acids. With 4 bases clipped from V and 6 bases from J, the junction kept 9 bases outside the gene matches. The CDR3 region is CATSEPGTGGSSQPQHF. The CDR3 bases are TGTGCCACCAGTGAGCCCGGGACAGGGGGCTCGAGTCAGCCCCAGCATTTT.

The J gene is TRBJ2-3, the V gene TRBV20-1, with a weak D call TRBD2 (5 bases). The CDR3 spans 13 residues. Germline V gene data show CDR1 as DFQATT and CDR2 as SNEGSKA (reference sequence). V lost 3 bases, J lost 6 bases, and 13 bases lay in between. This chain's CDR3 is CSASGVVVDTQYF. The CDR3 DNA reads TGCAGTGCTAGCGGGGTGGTCGTGGATACGCAGTATTTT.

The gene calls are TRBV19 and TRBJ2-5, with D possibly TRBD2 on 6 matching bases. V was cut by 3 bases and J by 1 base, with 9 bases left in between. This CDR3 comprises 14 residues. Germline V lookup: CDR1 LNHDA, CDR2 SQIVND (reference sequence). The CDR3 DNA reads TGTGCCAGTAGTATCCGGGAGCCCCAAGAGACCCAGTACTTC. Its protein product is CASSIREPQETQYF.

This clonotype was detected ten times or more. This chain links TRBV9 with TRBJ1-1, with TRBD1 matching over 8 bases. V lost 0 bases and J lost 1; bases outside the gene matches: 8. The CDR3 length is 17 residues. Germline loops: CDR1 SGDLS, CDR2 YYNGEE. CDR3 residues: CASSVDATGDTNTEAFF. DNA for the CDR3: TGTGCCAGCAGCGTAGATGCGACAGGGGACACGAACACTGAAGCTTTCTTT.

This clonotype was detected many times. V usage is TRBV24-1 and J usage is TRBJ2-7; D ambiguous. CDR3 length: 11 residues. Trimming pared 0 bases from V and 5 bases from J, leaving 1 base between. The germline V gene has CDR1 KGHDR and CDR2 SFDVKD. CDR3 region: CATSDLHEQYF. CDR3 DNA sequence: TGTGCCACCAGTGATTTGCACGAGCAGTACTTC.

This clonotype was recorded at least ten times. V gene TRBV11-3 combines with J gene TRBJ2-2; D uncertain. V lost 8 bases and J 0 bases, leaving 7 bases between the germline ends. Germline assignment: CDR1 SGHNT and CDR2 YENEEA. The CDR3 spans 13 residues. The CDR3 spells CASSGANTGELFF. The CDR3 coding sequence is TGTGCCAGCTCCGGCGCGAACACCGGGGAGCTGTTTTTT.

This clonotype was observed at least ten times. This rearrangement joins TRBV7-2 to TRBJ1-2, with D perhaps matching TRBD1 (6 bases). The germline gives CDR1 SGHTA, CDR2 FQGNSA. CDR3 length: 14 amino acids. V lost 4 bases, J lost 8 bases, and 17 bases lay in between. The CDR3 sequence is CASSSYRVGSGYTF. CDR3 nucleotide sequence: TGTGCCAGCAGCTCCTACAGGGTGGGGTCGGGCTACACCTTC.

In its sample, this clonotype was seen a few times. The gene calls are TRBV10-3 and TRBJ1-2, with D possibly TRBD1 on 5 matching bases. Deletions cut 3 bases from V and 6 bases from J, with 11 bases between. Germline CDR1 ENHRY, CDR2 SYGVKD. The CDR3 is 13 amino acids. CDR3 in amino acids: CAISDRELDGYTF. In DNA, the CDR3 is TGTGCCATCAGTGACAGGGAATTGGATGGCTACACCTTC.

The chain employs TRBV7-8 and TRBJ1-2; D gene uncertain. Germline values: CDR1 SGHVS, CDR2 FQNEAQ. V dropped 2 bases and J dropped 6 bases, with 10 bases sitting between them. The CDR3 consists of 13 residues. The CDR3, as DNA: TGTGCCAGCAGCTTATACCCTGAGGATGGCTACACCTTC. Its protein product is CASSLYPEDGYTF.

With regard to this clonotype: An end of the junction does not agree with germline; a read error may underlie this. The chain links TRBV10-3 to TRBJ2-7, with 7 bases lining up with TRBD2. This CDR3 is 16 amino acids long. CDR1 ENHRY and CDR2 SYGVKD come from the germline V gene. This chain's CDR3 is CASSYLPSGRSYEQYF. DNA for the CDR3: TGTGCCAGCAGTTACTTGCCTAGCGGACGCTCCTACGAGCAGTACTTC.

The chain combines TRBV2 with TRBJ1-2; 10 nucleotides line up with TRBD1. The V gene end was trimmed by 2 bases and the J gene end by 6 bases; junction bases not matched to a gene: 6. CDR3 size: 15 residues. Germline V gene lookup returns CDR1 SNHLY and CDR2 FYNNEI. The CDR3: CASSEFPGQGNGYTF. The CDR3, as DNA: TGTGCCAGCAGTGAATTCCCGGGACAGGGGAATGGCTACACCTTC. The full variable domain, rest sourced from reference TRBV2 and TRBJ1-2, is EPEVTQTPSHQVTQMGQEVILRCVPISNHLYFYWYRQILGQKVEFLVSFYNNEISEKSEIFDDQFSVERPDGSNFTLKIRSTKLEDSAMYFCASSEFPGQGNGYTFGSGTRLTVV.

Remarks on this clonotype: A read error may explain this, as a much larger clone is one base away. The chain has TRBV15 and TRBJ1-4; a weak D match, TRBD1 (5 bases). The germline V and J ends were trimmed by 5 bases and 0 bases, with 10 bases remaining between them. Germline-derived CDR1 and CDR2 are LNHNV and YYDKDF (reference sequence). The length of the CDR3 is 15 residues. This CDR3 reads CATSDRQSTNEKLFF. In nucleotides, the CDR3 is TGTGCCACCAGCGACAGACAGTCAACTAATGAAAAACTGTTTTTT.

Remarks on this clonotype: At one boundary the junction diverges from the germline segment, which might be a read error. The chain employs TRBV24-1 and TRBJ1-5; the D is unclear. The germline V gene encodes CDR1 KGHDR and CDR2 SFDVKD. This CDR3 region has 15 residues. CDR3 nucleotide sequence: TGTGCCAGCAGTCTCAGTATTTCCAGCAATCAGCCCCAGCATTTT. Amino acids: CASSLSISSNQPQHF.

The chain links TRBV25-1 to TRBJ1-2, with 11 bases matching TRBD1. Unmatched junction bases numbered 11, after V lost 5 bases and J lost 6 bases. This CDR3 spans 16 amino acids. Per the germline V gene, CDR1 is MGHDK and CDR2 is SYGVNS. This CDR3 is CASSLPWGQGDNGYTF. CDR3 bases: TGTGCCAGCAGTTTGCCCTGGGGACAGGGGGACAATGGCTACACCTTC.

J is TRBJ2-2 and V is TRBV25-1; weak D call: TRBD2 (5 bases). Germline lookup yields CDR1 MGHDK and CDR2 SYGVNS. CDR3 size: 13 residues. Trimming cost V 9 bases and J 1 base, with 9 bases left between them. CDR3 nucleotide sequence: TGTGCCAGTGAAGCGGTGAACACCGGGGAGCTGTTTTTT. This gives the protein CASEAVNTGELFF.